Below are 20 T cell receptor beta chains sequenced from a single sample in a study of cytomegalovirus exposure and HLA in healthy donors. The table came from immunoSEQ multiplex PCR; TCRdb's copy has only in-frame clones and leaves some out. This table has some 71,000 clones, about 95% appearing once. The material sequenced was PBMCs. These receptor sequences come from a woman under 30 in good health and CMV-seronegative.

This clone was seen only a few times. This chain connects TRBV6-5 to TRBJ2-6; D is unresolved. This CDR3 contains 16 residues. The V gene's germline CDR1 is MNHEY and CDR2 SVGAGI. The V gene lost 0 bases and the J gene lost 4 bases, with 10 bases spanning the gap. The CDR3 is CASSYSPGAGANVLTF. The CDR3 bases are TGTGCCAGCAGTTACTCCCCTGGAGCCGGGGCCAACGTCCTGACTTTC.

V usage is TRBV6-7 and J usage is TRBJ1-5, with 9 bases matching TRBD1. TRBV6-7 is an ORF; its function is uncertain. The CDR3 runs 16 residues. V lost 9 bases to trimming and J lost 2 bases; unmatched junction nucleotides: 11. DNA of the CDR3: TGTGCCAGAATCGGACAGGGGCGCCGAGGCAATCAGCCCCAGCATTTT. Protein sequence: CARIGQGRRGNQPQHF.

The V gene is TRBV5-6, the J gene TRBJ2-7; TRBD1 matches at 7 bases. Losses at the gene ends were 4 bases for V and 2 bases for J; bases not matched to a gene: 6. CDR3 length: 14 residues. Germline values: CDR1 SGHDT, CDR2 YYEEEE. The CDR3 sequence is CASSVGTDTYEQYF. In DNA, the CDR3 is TGTGCCAGCAGCGTGGGGACAGACACCTACGAGCAGTACTTC.

V gene TRBV7-9 combines with J gene TRBJ2-7; 8 bases fit TRBD2. The CDR3 runs 16 residues. From germline, CDR1 is SEHNR and CDR2 FQNEAQ (reference sequence). V was clipped by 4 bases and J by 0 bases; unmatched bases: 8. CDR3 DNA: TGTGCCAGCAGCTCTACGGCGGGGGGCGACTCCTACGAGCAGTACTTC. This sequence encodes CASSSTAGGDSYEQYF.

The CDR3 protein is CASSPSGRATQYF. The CDR3 nucleotides read TGTGCCAGCAGTCCGAGCGGGAGGGCTACGCAGTATTTT. The chain uses TRBV27 and TRBJ2-3, with TRBD2 matching over 10 bases. Looked up from germline, CDR1 is MNHEY and CDR2 is SMNVEV (reference sequence). V shed 5 bases, J shed 8 bases, and the junction held 4 bases outside the gene matches. This CDR3 region has 13 residues.

The V call is TRBV27, the J call TRBJ1-3; 8 nucleotides align to TRBD1. V lost 6 bases, J lost 4 bases, and 5 bases stayed unmatched. This CDR3 spans 14 amino acids. Germline CDR1 MNHEY, CDR2 SMNVEV (reference sequence). Written as DNA, the CDR3 is TGTGCCAGCAGCCTCAGGGGGCAAGGAAACACCATATATTTT. Its protein is CASSLRGQGNTIYF.

DNA of the CDR3: TGTGCCAGCAGCTTGTCGGGCTGGACCAGGGCGTTAAAATATCAGCCCCAGCATTTT. Translation gives CASSLSGWTRALKYQPQHF. The V call is TRBV5-6, the J call TRBJ1-5, with D possibly matching TRBD1 (5 bases). The CDR3 consists of 19 residues. Germline-derived CDR1 and CDR2 are SGHDT and YYEEEE. V shed 1 base and J shed 5 bases, with 25 bases lying between them.

V and J are TRBV7-6 and TRBJ2-7, with 7 bases identical to TRBD1. Trimming removed 5 bases from V and 7 bases from J; junction bases left unmatched: 8. CDR3 length: 13 amino acids. Germline V gives CDR1 SGHVS, CDR2 FNYEAQ. CDR3 amino acids: CASSPPDRWEQYF. The CDR3 bases are TGTGCCAGCAGCCCACCGGACAGGTGGGAGCAGTACTTC.

J is TRBJ1-2 and V is TRBV5-6, with TRBD1 as a possible D gene (5 bases). CDR1 is SGHDT and CDR2 is YYEEEE in the germline V gene. The CDR3 runs 16 residues. The V gene lost 4 bases and the J gene lost 3 bases, with 19 bases spanning the gap. CDR3 sequence (DNA): TGTGCCAGCAGCGGGGACTCCGTAGCCCTCTACTATGGCTACACCTTC. It codes for CASSGDSVALYYGYTF.

This chain uses TRBV30 with TRBJ1-1; a possible D gene is TRBD1 (5 bases). The ends were cut back, 1 base at V and 1 base at J, with 7 bases in the middle. Per germline, CDR1 GTSNPN and CDR2 SVGIG (reference sequence). The CDR3 spans 13 residues. The CDR3 nucleotides read TGTGCCTGGAGTGGGAGGGGGAACACTGAAGCTTTCTTT. Translating gives CAWSGRGNTEAFF.

For the CDR3, the DNA is TGTGCCAGCAGCACCTTAGCGGGAGGTGGGCGGGAGCAGTACTTC. This encodes CASSTLAGGGREQYF. The chain joins TRBV7-2 to TRBJ2-7, with 10 positions matching TRBD2. The CDR3 consists of 15 residues. The germline V gene has CDR1 SGHTA and CDR2 FQGNSA. V lost 5 bases to trimming and J lost 7 bases; unmatched junction nucleotides: 11.

This clone was seen a single time. The chain employs TRBV5-6 and TRBJ2-1, with 9 bases matching TRBD2. V gave up 2 bases and J gave up 0 bases; unmatched junction bases: 9. The CDR3 has 18 residues. Germline CDR1 reads SGHDT; CDR2 reads YYEEEE. The CDR3 reads CASSLGPSGDTSYNEQFF. The CDR3 DNA sequence: TGTGCCAGCAGCTTAGGGCCTAGCGGGGACACCTCCTACAATGAGCAGTTCTTC. Filled out from reference TRBV5-6 and TRBJ2-1, the complete variable domain reads DAGVTQSPTHLIKTRGQQVTLRCSPKSGHDTVSWYQQALGQGPQFIFQYYEEEERQRGNFPDRFSGHQFPNYSSELNVNALLLGDSALYLCASSLGPSGDTSYNEQFFGPGTRLTVL.

This clone appeared a single time. The rearrangement joins TRBV4-2 to TRBJ2-3, with 9 bases aligning to TRBD2. Germline assignment: CDR1 LGHNA and CDR2 YNFKEQ. Trimming removed 3 bases from V and 1 base from J; junction bases left unmatched: 5. The CDR3 totals 16 residues. The CDR3, as DNA: TGTGCCAGCAGCCAGAACACTAGCGGGCGCACAGATACGCAGTATTTT. Its translation: CASSQNTSGRTDTQYF.

J is TRBJ2-1 and V is TRBV2, with TRBD2 identical over 7 bases. The V gene's germline CDR1 is SNHLY and CDR2 FYNNEI. V was pared by 4 bases and J by 6 bases, with 15 bases of the junction left unmatched. The CDR3 length is 17 residues. As DNA, the CDR3 is TGTGCCAGCAGTGGGTTCTCTAGCGCCTGGGGGGGCAATGAGCAGTTCTTC. Protein: CASSGFSSAWGGNEQFF.

The chain is built from TRBV7-3 and TRBJ2-5, with D maybe TRBD2 (6 bases). The CDR3 extends over 13 amino acids. Trimming pared 5 bases from V and 7 bases from J, leaving 14 bases between. The germline gives CDR1 SGHTA, CDR2 FQGTGA. CDR3 sequence reads: CASSPRVGGTQYF. CDR3 nucleotide sequence: TGTGCCAGCAGCCCGCGTGTCGGGGGGACCCAGTACTTC.

This clone was counted only a few times. The chain links TRBV7-2 to TRBJ2-5; D is possibly TRBD2 (6 bases). The CDR3 consists of 14 residues. CDR1 is SGHTA and CDR2 is FQGNSA in the germline V gene. The germline V and J ends were trimmed by 5 bases and 4 bases, with 14 bases remaining between them. CDR3 protein: CASSPNGGSETQYF. Here the CDR3 DNA reads TGTGCCAGCAGCCCCAACGGGGGATCAGAGACCCAGTACTTC.

V gene TRBV30 combines with J gene TRBJ2-1, with 7 bases matching TRBD1. The CDR3 has 14 residues. CDR1 and CDR2 (germline): GTSNPN, SVGIG (reference sequence). Trimming took 3 bases from V and 0 from J; bases not matched to a gene: 2. The CDR3 nucleotides read TGTGCCTGGAGGGACAGGAGCTCCTACAATGAGCAGTTCTTC. Its translation: CAWRDRSSYNEQFF.

The chain recombines TRBV29-1 with TRBJ2-7, with 10 bases matching TRBD1. The CDR3 length is 12 residues. The ends lost 8 bases at V and 7 bases at J; junction bases unmatched: 8. Per germline, CDR1 SQVTM and CDR2 ANQGSEA. The DNA of the CDR3 is TGCAGCCAAAAGGACAGGGGGTGGGAGCAGTACTTC. Its protein product is CSQKDRGWEQYF.

This clone was seen a handful of times. V usage is TRBV6-4 and J usage is TRBJ2-2, with 11 bases matching TRBD2. This CDR3 has 17 amino acids. CDR1 and CDR2 from the germline V gene are MRHNA and SNTAGT. The V segment lost 4 bases and the J segment 3 bases; nucleotides outside the gene matches: 7. Here the CDR3 reads CASSGTSGSEDTGELFF. Written as DNA, the CDR3 is TGTGCCAGCAGTGGTACTAGCGGGAGTGAGGACACCGGGGAGCTGTTTTTT.

This chain joins TRBV28 and TRBJ2-1; 10 bases align to TRBD2. Trimming took 7 bases from V and 2 from J; bases not matched to a gene: 5. This CDR3 comprises 15 residues. Germline V gene data show CDR1 as MDHEN and CDR2 as SYDVKM. The CDR3 region is CASKVAGGTYNEQFF. DNA for the CDR3: TGTGCCAGCAAGGTAGCGGGAGGTACCTACAATGAGCAGTTCTTC.